This passage covers 14 T cell receptor beta chains from one sample sequenced in a study of control samples from healthy donors and cancer patients. Assay: immunoSEQ multiplex PCR; the TCRdb copy retains only in-frame clones and omits some. The table lists roughly 200,000 clones, roughly 94% of them singletons. The sequenced sample was blood. Receptors originate from a man in his forties or fifties in good health.

The rearrangement joins TRBV6-2 or TRBV6-3 to TRBJ2-5; weak D call: TRBD2 (5 bases). Germline CDR1 is MNHEY and CDR2 is SVGEGT. This CDR3 contains 15 residues. V was clipped by 2 bases and J by 1 base, with 11 bases between them. The CDR3 bases are TGTGCCAGCAGTTACGGCGGAGGAGGCCAAGAGACCCAGTACTTC. Encoded protein: CASSYGGGGQETQYF.

V usage is TRBV7-2 and J usage is TRBJ1-6; D may be TRBD1 (6 bases). There are 16 residues in the CDR3. Trimming pared 4 bases from V and 6 bases from J, leaving 16 bases between. Germline lookup yields CDR1 SGHTA and CDR2 FQGNSA. In nucleotides, the CDR3 is TGTGCCAGCAGCTCCCCCACGGGACAACTTAATTCACCCCTCCACTTT. Protein: CASSSPTGQLNSPLHF.

This clone was observed a single time. The V call is TRBV7-2, the J call TRBJ1-3; D may be TRBD1 (6 bases). Trimming removed 1 base from V and 2 bases from J, with 6 bases in between. This CDR3 is built from 14 residues. Germline V gene lookup returns CDR1 SGHTA and CDR2 FQGNSA. CDR3: CASSLGTAGNTIYF. The CDR3 DNA reads TGTGCCAGCAGCTTAGGGACAGCTGGAAACACCATATATTTT. Filled out from reference TRBV7-2 and TRBJ1-3, the complete variable domain reads GAGVSQSPSNKVTEKGKDVELRCDPISGHTALYWYRQSLGQGLEFLIYFQGNSAPDKSGLPSDRFSAERTGGSVSTLTIQRTQQEDSAVYLCASSLGTAGNTIYFGEGSWLTVV.

A word on this clone: Other DNA sequences within the sample encode an identical CDR3. The chain uses TRBV2 and TRBJ1-1; no clear D. Per the germline V gene, CDR1 is SNHLY and CDR2 is FYNNEI. The CDR3 runs 11 residues. Trimming stripped 2 bases from V and 2 bases from J, with 0 bases between. The CDR3 DNA is TGTGCCAGCAGTGAAAACACTGAAGCTTTCTTT. Encoded protein: CASSENTEAFF.

V gene TRBV5-1 combines with J gene TRBJ2-7; TRBD1 aligns across 10 bases. Trimming took 5 bases from V and 2 from J; bases not matched to a gene: 7. Germline values: CDR1 SGHRS, CDR2 YFSETQ. CDR3 length: 15 residues. The CDR3 nucleotides read TGCGCCAGCAGTCCAGGACAGGGGGGGACCTACGAGCAGTACGTC. Protein sequence: CASSPGQGGTYEQYV.

The chain recombines TRBV15 with TRBJ1-6; D is unclear. Germline CDR1 LNHNV, CDR2 YYDKDF (reference sequence). The germline V and J ends were trimmed by 0 bases and 9 bases, with 3 bases remaining between them. The CDR3 runs to 12 residues. The CDR3, as DNA: TGTGCCACCAGCAGAGATCGTTCACCCCTCCACTTT. Translating it yields CATSRDRSPLHF.

This chain uses TRBV19 with TRBJ2-6; D is undetermined. Germline CDR1 reads LNHDA; CDR2 reads SQIVND (reference sequence). The CDR3 sequence is 18 residues long. V shed 7 bases and J shed 1 base, with 20 bases lying between them. The CDR3 spells CASTLLQRSISGANVLTF. CDR3 DNA: TGTGCCAGTACCCTTTTACAGCGATCCATTTCTGGGGCCAACGTCCTGACTTTC.

For this clone: Other DNA sequences from this sample encode an identical CDR3 as well. V usage is TRBV28 and J usage is TRBJ2-2, with 8 positions matching TRBD1. The germline CDR1 and CDR2 sequences are MDHEN and SYDVKM. V lost 3 bases, J lost 6 bases, and 6 bases stayed unmatched. The length of the CDR3 is 15 residues. In DNA, the CDR3 is TGTGCCAGCAGTTTCCCAGGGGGCCGGGCCGGGGAGCTGTTTTTT. Its translation: CASSFPGGRAGELFF.

The V gene is TRBV19, the J gene TRBJ2-3, with 8 bases aligning to TRBD2. In germline, CDR1 is LNHDA, CDR2 SQIVND (reference sequence). There are 17 residues in the CDR3. After removal of 4 bases from V and 0 bases from J, the junction contained 9 bases not matched to a gene. CDR3 in DNA: TGTGCCAGTAGTAGCGGGGTAGCGGGGTCTAGCACAGATACGCAGTATTTT. Protein product: CASSSGVAGSSTDTQYF.

The chain recombines TRBV6-6 with TRBJ2-7, with D hard to call. The V end lost 2 bases, the J end lost 5 bases, and 10 bases lay between the germline ends. The CDR3 length is 13 residues. Germline V CDR1 and CDR2: MNHNY, SVGAGI (reference sequence). CDR3 DNA sequence: TGTGCCAGCAGTTACGGGGAATGGGACGAGCAGTACTTC. Its protein is CASSYGEWDEQYF.

This rearrangement joins TRBV4-1 to TRBJ1-2, with D possibly matching TRBD1 (5 bases). The V and J ends lost 6 bases and 6 bases respectively, with 26 bases between them. The germline V gene has CDR1 MGHRA and CDR2 YSYEKL. This CDR3 spans 17 amino acids. The CDR3 spells CASRGNRGRETSNGYTF. As DNA, the CDR3 is TGCGCCAGCAGGGGTAATAGGGGAAGGGAGACCTCCAATGGCTACACCTTC.

This clone was observed a handful of times. CDR3 in DNA: TGTGCCATCAGACCCTCACAAGACCCGAATTCACCCCTCCACTTT. It translates to CAIRPSQDPNSPLHF. The genes are TRBV10-3 and TRBJ1-6; D is undetermined. With 6 bases removed from V and 7 bases from J, the gap between germline ends came to 16 bases. CDR3 length equals 15 residues. Germline assignment: CDR1 ENHRY and CDR2 SYGVKD.

The chain employs TRBV21-1 and TRBJ1-6; whether TRBD1, the table's D call, matches the DNA was not checked. TRBV21-1 is designated a pseudogene. The CDR3 is made up of 18 amino acids. DNA for the CDR3: TGTGCCAGCAGCAAAGATAAGGCAGGGGGCTTAAGAAATTCACCCCTCCACTTT. It is translated as CASSKDKAGGLRNSPLHF.

The V gene is TRBV28, the J gene TRBJ2-7; no firm D call. Germline V gives CDR1 MDHEN, CDR2 SYDVKM. The CDR3 loop spans 15 amino acids. V was cut by 2 bases and J by 1 base, with 12 bases left in between. DNA for the CDR3: TGTGCCAGCAGTTTAGCAGACTCTATTTCCTACGAGCAGTACTTC. It yields the protein CASSLADSISYEQYF.